This T cell receptor beta chain is drawn from a study of CXCR3-negative and CXCR3-positive naive CD8 T cells (dated by TCRdb to about 2019). Describing the broader study: In total, approximately 140 million TRB reads were obtained, which works out to roughly 1.5 +/- 0.3 million reads per library. Diversity and physicochemical repertoire analyses were performed on about a dozen donors pooled from two independent experiments. The TRBV-TRBJ cluster analysis covered naive subsets from several donors and memory cells from 3 donors.

Study-wide conclusions, independent of this receptor: TRB CDR3s from CXCR3-positive naive cells showed higher hydrophobicity (lower Kidera factor 4), lower energy, and higher strength and volume indices than CXCR3-negative naive cells. Similar TRBV-TRBJ usage was shown by naive CXCR3-negative and CXCR3-positive cells from the same donor, whereas distinct patterns were shown by memory cells. Freshly isolated PBMCs were used for most assays because CXCR3 expression went down partially after cryopreservation. Surface CD5, linked to self-reactivity in mice, was comparable between naive subsets; TCR interaction strength was therefore also inferred from TRB CDR3 physicochemical properties. Both naive subsets had comparably high repertoire diversity, while memory CD8+ T cells had much lower repertoire diversity.

For every CD8+ T cell subset, under 350,000 cells were flow-sorted straight into RLT lysis buffer, and each subset was sorted in triplicate. Naive CD8+ T cells were defined stringently as CD45RO-CCR7+CD27+CD95- to exclude memory contaminants. Standard density gradient centrifugation was used to isolate peripheral blood mononuclear cells from buffy coats. A FACSAria III was used to flow-sort naive CXCR3-negative and CXCR3-positive CD8+ T cells. Total RNA was extracted from sorted cells using an RNeasy Mini Kit. A word on this clonotype: Its antigen specificity is not known.

TCRdb lists the instrument as NextSeq 550. The Human TCR Profiling Kit (MiLaboratory) was used to prepare UMI-labeled 5' RACE TRB cDNA libraries. cDNA synthesis used the entire amount of extracted RNA, and PCR amplification then used the entire amount of cDNA produced. Libraries were prepared in parallel with an identical number of PCR cycles. Per the source publication's procedure: With a minimum of two reads required per UMI, MIGEC and MiXCR pulled out about 50,000 +/- 10,000 unique UMI-labeled TRB cDNA molecules from each library. An average of approximately 40,000 +/- 10,000 functional in-frame TRB CDR3 nucleotide clonotypes without stop codons was found per library. After each sample was downsampled to 5000 UMI-labeled TRB molecules, VDJtools was used to calculate diversity metrics such as normalized Shannon-Wiener and Chao1. VDJtools computed clonotype-size-weighted physicochemical properties of the central five CDR3 residues: interaction energy, strength, volume and Kidera factor 4. TCRdb reprocessed the reads and lists each CDR3 protein sequence as a single entry, with no DNA. TCRdb's processing, not the study's, gives the V and J calls here. The sample's own table lists over 70,000 distinct CDR3 sequences. Approximately 0.5% of the sample belongs to the ten largest clones.

Sequenced input: naive CXCR3+ CD8+ T cells from blood. The sample's cell subset or site label, decoded: CD45RO-CCR7+CD27+CD95- naive CD8+ T cells expressing CXCR3 (TNR3+). This TCR came from a human donor in good health. Some clones in this sample may be carry-over from other donors' samples.

The CDR3 has the sequence CASRDRGHYEQYF. The rearrangement combines TRBV14 with TRBJ2-7; with no DNA, the TCRdb D assignment of TRBD1 cannot be verified. Reading from cysteine to phenylalanine, the CDR3 counts 13 amino acids. No coding sequence is recorded. For CDR1 and CDR2, the germline V gene lists SGHDN and FVKESK.